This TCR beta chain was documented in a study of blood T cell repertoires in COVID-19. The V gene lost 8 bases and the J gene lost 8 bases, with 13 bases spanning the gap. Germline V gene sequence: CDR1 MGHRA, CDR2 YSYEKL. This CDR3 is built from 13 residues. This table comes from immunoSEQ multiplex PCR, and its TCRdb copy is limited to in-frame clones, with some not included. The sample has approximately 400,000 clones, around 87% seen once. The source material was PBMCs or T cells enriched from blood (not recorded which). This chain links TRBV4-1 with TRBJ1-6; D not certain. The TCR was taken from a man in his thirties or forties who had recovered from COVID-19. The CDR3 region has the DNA TGCGCCAGCCGGGCGGGGTTAGATTCACCCCTCCACTTT. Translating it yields CASRAGLDSPLHF.